The 18 T cell receptor beta chains reported below all come from one sample, sequenced in a study of Ad26.COV2.S vaccination and SARS-CoV-2 variants. The assay was immunoSEQ multiplex PCR, and TCRdb's table has in-frame clones only and misses some. The table has about 400,000 clones, 88% seen once. Treatment specified: around 19 received Ad26.COV2.S at low or high dose, single or two shots; a few received placebo; per-sample allocation not given. Collection of samples fell on day 63 after the first vaccine or placebo injection. Material: peripheral blood, obtained in a trial of Ad26.COV2.S vaccine versus placebo. These receptor sequences come from a person between 18 and 59 years old who received the Ad26.COV2.S COVID-19 vaccine or a placebo.

V and J are TRBV6-2 or TRBV6-3 and TRBJ1-1; TRBD1 aligns across 8 bases. The CDR3 runs to 17 residues. From germline, CDR1 is MNHEY and CDR2 SVGEGT. V was pared by 2 bases and J by 5 bases, with 13 bases of the junction left unmatched. The CDR3 DNA sequence: TGTGCCAGCAGTTACGAGGGGCAGGGGGCTGGGCCGACTGAAGCTTTCTTT. The encoded protein is CASSYEGQGAGPTEAFF.

The chain links TRBV24-1 to TRBJ1-2; no firm D call. The CDR3 totals 14 residues. Trimming pared 1 base from V and 2 bases from J, leaving 7 bases between. Germline V gives CDR1 KGHDR, CDR2 SFDVKD. CDR3 sequence (DNA): TGTGCCACCAGTGATTTTGGCCAGAACTATGGCTACACCTTC. Amino acids: CATSDFGQNYGYTF.

V gene TRBV7-8 combines with J gene TRBJ2-7; no definite D call. Germline lookup yields CDR1 SGHVS and CDR2 FQNEAQ. The V end lost 3 bases, the J end lost 1 base, and 13 bases lay between the germline ends. The CDR3 spans 15 residues. The CDR3 DNA sequence: TGTGCCAGCAGCTTTATGGGGTACAGATCCTACGAGCAGTACTTC. Protein product: CASSFMGYRSYEQYF.

This clone was counted a few times. This chain uses TRBV5-6 with TRBJ2-2, with D perhaps TRBD1 (6 bases). This CDR3 spans 13 amino acids. Germline CDR1 and CDR2: SGHDT and YYEEEE. Trimming took off 4 bases at V and 5 bases at J, with 9 bases between the two ends. Here the CDR3 reads CASSLGGTGELFF. The DNA of the CDR3 is TGTGCCAGCAGCCTAGGGGGAACCGGGGAGCTGTTTTTT. The full variable domain, completed using reference TRBV5-6 and TRBJ2-2, is DAGVTQSPTHLIKTRGQQVTLRCSPKSGHDTVSWYQQALGQGPQFIFQYYEEEERQRGNFPDRFSGHQFPNYSSELNVNALLLGDSALYLCASSLGGTGELFFGEGSRLTVL.

The chain uses TRBV6-5 and TRBJ2-7, with 9 bases aligning to TRBD1. Looked up from germline, CDR1 is MNHEY and CDR2 is SVGAGI. V shed 11 bases, J shed 6 bases, and the junction held 11 bases outside the gene matches. CDR3 length: 13 amino acids. The CDR3 region has the DNA TGTGCCGCCACCGGGACAGGGTCGCTCGAGCAGTACTTC. This codes for CAATGTGSLEQYF.

The chain carries TRBV3-1 (or the pseudogene TRBV3-2) and TRBJ2-3, with 8 positions matching TRBD1. The J segment lost 3 bases and the V segment lost 5 bases, leaving 7 bases of the junction unmatched. The CDR3 totals 15 residues. Germline assignment: CDR1 LGHDT and CDR2 YNNKEL (reference sequence). The CDR3 protein is CASSTTGGSTDTQYF. CDR3 nucleotide sequence: TGTGCCAGCAGCACAACAGGGGGAAGTACAGATACGCAGTATTTT.

This chain joins TRBV7-4 and TRBJ1-6; a weak D match, TRBD1 (6 bases). The germline CDR1 and CDR2 sequences are SGHVT and SQSDAQ. Trimming removed 5 bases at V and 9 bases at J, with 20 bases between. The CDR3 has 16 residues. The CDR3 nucleotides are TGTGCCAGCAGCCCCAGGGGCCGGGTCGGGGGTTCACCCCTCCACTTT. Translating it yields CASSPRGRVGGSPLHF. The full variable domain, completed using reference TRBV7-4 and TRBJ1-6, is GAGVSQSPRYKVAKRGRDVALRCDSISGHVTLYWYRQTLGQGSEVLTYSQSDAQRDKSGRPSGRFSAERPERSVSTLKIQRTEQGDSAVYLCASSPRGRVGGSPLHFGNGTRLTVT.

This rearrangement joins TRBV27 to TRBJ2-7; unclear D gene. Germline loops: CDR1 MNHEY, CDR2 SMNVEV (reference sequence). The length of the CDR3 is 11 residues. Trimming left V 5 bases short and J 3 bases short, with 5 bases between. The DNA of the CDR3 is TGTGCCAGCAGTCCCTACTACGAGCAGTACTTC. Protein product: CASSPYYEQYF.

This clone was recorded only once. The chain carries TRBV7-6 and TRBJ2-3; 7 positions match TRBD2. CDR1 and CDR2 from the germline V gene are SGHVS and FNYEAQ. The CDR3 consists of 14 residues. V lost 5 bases, J lost 3 bases, and 5 bases stayed unmatched. DNA for the CDR3: TGTGCCAGCAGCACGGGACTATCTACAGATACGCAGTATTTT. This gives the protein CASSTGLSTDTQYF.

CDR3 loop: CASSFYSSAKNTEAFF. CDR3 bases: TGTGCCAGCAGCTTTTATTCAAGCGCCAAGAACACTGAAGCTTTCTTT. The rearrangement uses TRBV5-6 and TRBJ1-1, with D hard to call. Germline CDR1 is SGHDT and CDR2 is YYEEEE. CDR3 size: 16 residues. V was pared by 2 bases and J by 1 base, with 15 bases between.

The V and J genes are TRBV11-2 and TRBJ2-7, with D perhaps TRBD1 (5 bases). The CDR3 sequence is 14 residues long. V gave up 7 bases and J gave up 0 bases, with 13 bases separating them. Looked up from germline, CDR1 is SGHAT and CDR2 is FQNNGV. The CDR3 DNA reads as TGTGCCAGCACTCGCGCAGGGTACTCCTACGAGCAGTACTTC. This encodes CASTRAGYSYEQYF.

The V gene is TRBV27, the J gene TRBJ1-6; D is ambiguous. V was shortened by 0 bases and J by 14 bases, with 11 bases between the two germline ends. Germline values: CDR1 MNHEY, CDR2 SMNVEV (reference sequence). The CDR3 consists of 13 residues. The CDR3 bases are TGTGCCAGCAGTTTATCGTCCGAACATTCCCTCCACTTT. Translation: CASSLSSEHSLHF.

The count of this clone is one. The chain has TRBV28 and TRBJ1-5, with TRBD1 as a possible D gene (6 bases). The ends were cut back, 8 bases at V and 2 bases at J, with 16 bases in the middle. Germline V gives CDR1 MDHEN, CDR2 SYDVKM. This CDR3 is 15 amino acids long. CDR3: CASPRGGGCNQPQHF. CDR3 nucleotide sequence: TGTGCCAGCCCCCGGGGGGGCGGGTGCAATCAGCCCCAGCATTTT. Full variable domain (rest looked up from reference TRBV28 and TRBJ1-5): DVKVTQSSRYLVKRTGEKVFLECVQDMDHENMFWYRQDPGLGLRLIYFSYDVKMKEKGDIPEGYSVSREKKERFSLILESASTNQTSMYLCASPRGGGCNQPQHFGDGTRLSIL.

The J gene is TRBJ2-5, the V gene TRBV30; D might be TRBD1 or TRBD2, each matching 5 bases. V was shortened by 2 bases and J by 5 bases, with 12 bases between the two germline ends. From germline, CDR1 is GTSNPN and CDR2 SVGIG (reference sequence). CDR3 length equals 13 residues. The CDR3: CAWSLGGWETQYF. The CDR3 nucleotides are TGTGCCTGGAGTCTTGGGGGTTGGGAGACCCAGTACTTC.

In this sample, this clone turned up once. The chain employs TRBV28 and TRBJ2-2; TRBD1 is a possible D gene (5 bases). Germline lookup yields CDR1 MDHEN and CDR2 SYDVKM. Trimming left V 6 bases short and J 4 bases short, with 18 bases between. The CDR3 length is 16 residues. The CDR3 sequence: CASSRAAQGITGELFF. The CDR3 DNA reads TGTGCCAGCAGCCGAGCAGCTCAGGGTATCACCGGGGAGCTGTTTTTT.

This clone appeared once. This chain joins TRBV4-1 and TRBJ1-5; maybe TRBD1 (6 bases). The V gene lost 0 bases and the J gene lost 7 bases, with 10 bases spanning the gap. Germline CDR1 and CDR2: MGHRA and YSYEKL. The CDR3 spans 14 residues. Here the CDR3 reads CASSQDHGGQPQHF. The CDR3, as DNA: TGCGCCAGCAGCCAAGATCATGGGGGCCAGCCCCAGCATTTT.

The chain combines TRBV5-1 with TRBJ2-1; a possible D gene is TRBD1 (6 bases). The CDR3 contains 16 residues. Germline V CDR1 and CDR2: SGHRS, YFSETQ. V was pared by 4 bases and J by 6 bases, with 20 bases between. CDR3 protein: CASSRGNRERGNEQFF. The CDR3 bases are TGCGCCAGCAGCCGGGGAAACAGGGAAAGGGGCAATGAGCAGTTCTTC.

The V call is TRBV27, the J call TRBJ2-6; D might be TRBD1 (6 bases). Trimming pared 2 bases from V and 0 bases from J, leaving 8 bases between. The CDR3 has 16 amino acids. Germline assignment: CDR1 MNHEY and CDR2 SMNVEV (reference sequence). DNA for the CDR3: TGTGCCAGCAGTTTAAGGGGGAACTCTGGGGCCAACGTCCTGACTTTC. This codes for CASSLRGNSGANVLTF. The variable domain in full, completed from reference TRBV27 and TRBJ2-6, reads EAQVTQNPRYLITVTGKKLTVTCSQNMNHEYMSWYRQDPGLGLRQIYYSMNVEVTDKGDVPEGYKVSRKEKRNFPLILESPSPNQTSLYFCASSLRGNSGANVLTFGAGSRLTVL.